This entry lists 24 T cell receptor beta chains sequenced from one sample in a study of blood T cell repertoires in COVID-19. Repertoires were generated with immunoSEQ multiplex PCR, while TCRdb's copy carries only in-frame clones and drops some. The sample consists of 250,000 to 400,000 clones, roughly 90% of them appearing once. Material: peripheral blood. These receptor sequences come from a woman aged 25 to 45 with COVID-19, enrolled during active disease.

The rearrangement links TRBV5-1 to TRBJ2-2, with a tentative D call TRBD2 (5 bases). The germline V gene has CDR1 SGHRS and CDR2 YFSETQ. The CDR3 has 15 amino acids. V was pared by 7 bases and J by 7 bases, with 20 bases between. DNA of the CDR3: TGCGCCAGCGGCTCAGAAAGCGGACTTGGCGGGGAGCTGTTTTTT. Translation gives CASGSESGLGGELFF.

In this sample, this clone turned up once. The CDR3 DNA reads as TGCGCCAGCGCCATTATCAGTAACACTGAAGCTTTCTTT. Amino acid sequence: CASAIISNTEAFF. The chain employs TRBV5-1 and TRBJ1-1, with D unclear. This CDR3 comprises 13 residues. In germline, CDR1 is SGHRS, CDR2 YFSETQ. Trimming left V 7 bases short and J 2 bases short, with 12 bases between.

The CDR3 reads CASSLVAGRENTIYF. CDR3 coding DNA: TGCGCCAGCAGCTTGGTGGCAGGGAGGGAAAACACCATATATTTT. The chain recombines TRBV5-1 with TRBJ1-3, with a possible D match to TRBD1 (5 bases). Germline CDR1 is SGHRS and CDR2 is YFSETQ. The germline V and J ends were trimmed by 0 bases and 6 bases, with 13 bases remaining between them. This CDR3 spans 15 amino acids.

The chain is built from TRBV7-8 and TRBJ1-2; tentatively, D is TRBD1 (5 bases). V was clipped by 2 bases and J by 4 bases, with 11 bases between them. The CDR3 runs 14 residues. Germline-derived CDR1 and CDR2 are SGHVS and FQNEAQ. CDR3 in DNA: TGTGCCAGCAGCTTAATTCAGGGAAGCTATGGCTACACCTTC. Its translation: CASSLIQGSYGYTF.

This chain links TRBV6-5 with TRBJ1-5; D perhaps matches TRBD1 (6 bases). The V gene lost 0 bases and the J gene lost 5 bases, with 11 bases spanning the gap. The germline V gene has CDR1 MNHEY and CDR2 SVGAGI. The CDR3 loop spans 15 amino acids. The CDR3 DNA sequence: TGTGCCAGCAGTTACTCAGCAGGGGCGGATCAGCCCCAGCATTTT. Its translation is CASSYSAGADQPQHF.

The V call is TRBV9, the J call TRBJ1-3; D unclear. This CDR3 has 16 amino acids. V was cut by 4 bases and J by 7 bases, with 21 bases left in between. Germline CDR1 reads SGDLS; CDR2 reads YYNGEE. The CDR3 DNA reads TGTGCCAGCAGCCCCAATCTCCAGAATCGTGGCAACACCATATATTTT. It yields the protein CASSPNLQNRGNTIYF.

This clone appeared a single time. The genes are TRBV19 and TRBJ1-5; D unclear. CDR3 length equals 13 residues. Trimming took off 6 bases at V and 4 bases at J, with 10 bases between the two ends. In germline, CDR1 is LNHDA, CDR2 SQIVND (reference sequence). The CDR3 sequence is CASSPSLNQPQHF. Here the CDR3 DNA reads TGTGCCAGTAGCCCCAGTTTGAATCAGCCCCAGCATTTT.

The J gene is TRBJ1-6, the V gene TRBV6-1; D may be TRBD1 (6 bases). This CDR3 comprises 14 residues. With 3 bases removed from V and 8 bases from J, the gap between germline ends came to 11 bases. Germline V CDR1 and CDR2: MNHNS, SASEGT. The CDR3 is CASSEGTQDSPLHF. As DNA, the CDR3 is TGTGCCAGCAGTGAGGGGACACAGGATTCACCCCTCCACTTT.

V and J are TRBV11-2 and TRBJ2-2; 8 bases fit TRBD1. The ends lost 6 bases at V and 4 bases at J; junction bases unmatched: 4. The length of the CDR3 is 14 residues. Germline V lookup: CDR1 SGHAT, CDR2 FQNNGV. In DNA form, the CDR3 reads TGTGCCAGCAGGGCTGACAGGGGCACCGGGGAGCTGTTTTTT. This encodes CASRADRGTGELFF.

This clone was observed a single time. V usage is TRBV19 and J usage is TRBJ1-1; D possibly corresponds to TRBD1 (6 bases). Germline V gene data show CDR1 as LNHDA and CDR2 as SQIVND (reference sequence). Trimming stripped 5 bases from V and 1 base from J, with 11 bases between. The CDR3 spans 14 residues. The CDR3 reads CASSPDRQNTEAFF. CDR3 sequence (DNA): TGTGCCAGTAGTCCGGACAGACAGAACACTGAAGCTTTCTTT.

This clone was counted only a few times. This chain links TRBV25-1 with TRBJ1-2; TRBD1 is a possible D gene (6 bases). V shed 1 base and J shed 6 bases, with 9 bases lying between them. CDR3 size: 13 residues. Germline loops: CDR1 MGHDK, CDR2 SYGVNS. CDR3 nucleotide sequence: TGTGCCAGCAGTGAATCAGCAGGGGATGGCTACACCTTC. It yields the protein CASSESAGDGYTF.

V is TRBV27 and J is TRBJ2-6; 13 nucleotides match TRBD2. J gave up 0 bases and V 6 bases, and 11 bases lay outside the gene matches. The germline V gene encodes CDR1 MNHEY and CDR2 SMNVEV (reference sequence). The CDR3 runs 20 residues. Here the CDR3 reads CASSSAPGLAGHSGANVLTF. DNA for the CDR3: TGTGCCAGCAGCTCCGCCCCGGGACTAGCGGGACACTCTGGGGCCAACGTCCTGACTTTC.

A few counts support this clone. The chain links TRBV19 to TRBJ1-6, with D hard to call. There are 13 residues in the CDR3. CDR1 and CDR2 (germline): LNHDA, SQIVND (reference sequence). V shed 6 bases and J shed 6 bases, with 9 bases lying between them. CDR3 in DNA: TGTGCCAGTAGGGGTTCGGGTAATTCACCCCTCCACTTT. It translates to CASRGSGNSPLHF.

CDR3 residues: CASSSTQDRSEAFF. CDR3 bases: TGTGCCAGCAGTTCCACCCAGGACAGATCTGAAGCTTTCTTT. The genes are TRBV6-5 and TRBJ1-1; a weak D match, TRBD1 (6 bases). Trimming left V 4 bases short and J 6 bases short, with 15 bases between. The CDR3 spans 14 residues. Per the germline V gene, CDR1 is MNHEY and CDR2 is SVGAGI.

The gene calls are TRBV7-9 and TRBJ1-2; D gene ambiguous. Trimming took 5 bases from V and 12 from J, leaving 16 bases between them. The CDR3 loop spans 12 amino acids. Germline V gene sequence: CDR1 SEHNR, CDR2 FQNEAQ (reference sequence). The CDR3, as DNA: TGTGCCAGCAGCCCGGGAGAGCAACCCCACACCTTC. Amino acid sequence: CASSPGEQPHTF.

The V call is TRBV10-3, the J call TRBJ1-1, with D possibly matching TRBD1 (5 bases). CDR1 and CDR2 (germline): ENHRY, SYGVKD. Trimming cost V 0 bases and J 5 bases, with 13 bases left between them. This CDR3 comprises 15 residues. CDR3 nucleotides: TGTGCCATCAGTGAGTCCAACAGGTTGGAAACTGAAGCTTTCTTT. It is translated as CAISESNRLETEAFF.

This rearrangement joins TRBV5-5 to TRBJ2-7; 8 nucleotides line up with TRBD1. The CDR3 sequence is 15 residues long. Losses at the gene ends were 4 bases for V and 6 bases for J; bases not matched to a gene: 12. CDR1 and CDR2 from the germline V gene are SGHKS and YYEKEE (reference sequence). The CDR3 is CASSRLDRDFSEQYF. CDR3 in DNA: TGTGCCAGCAGCCGCCTGGACAGGGATTTCTCCGAGCAGTACTTC.

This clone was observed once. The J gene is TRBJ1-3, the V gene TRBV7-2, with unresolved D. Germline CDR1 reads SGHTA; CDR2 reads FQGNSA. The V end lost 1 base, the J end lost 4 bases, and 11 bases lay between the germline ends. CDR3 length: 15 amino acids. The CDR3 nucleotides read TGTGCCAGCAGCTTAGTACTCGGCGGAGGAAACACCATATATTTT. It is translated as CASSLVLGGGNTIYF.

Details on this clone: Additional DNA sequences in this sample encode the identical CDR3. The CDR3 DNA follows: TGTGCCAGCAGTGAAGGCGGTGGCTCCTACAATGAGCAGTTCTTC. Translated: CASSEGGGSYNEQFF. The chain carries TRBV6-1 and TRBJ2-1; no firm D call. Trimming removed 1 base at V and 0 bases at J, with 7 bases between. This CDR3 has 15 amino acids. From germline, CDR1 is MNHNS and CDR2 SASEGT.

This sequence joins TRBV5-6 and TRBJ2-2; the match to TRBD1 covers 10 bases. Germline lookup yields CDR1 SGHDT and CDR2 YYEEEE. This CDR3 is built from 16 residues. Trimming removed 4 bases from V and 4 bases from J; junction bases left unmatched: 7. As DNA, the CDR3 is TGTGCCAGCAGCCCGACAGGGGGCAAAAGCACCGGGGAGCTGTTTTTT. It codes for CASSPTGGKSTGELFF.

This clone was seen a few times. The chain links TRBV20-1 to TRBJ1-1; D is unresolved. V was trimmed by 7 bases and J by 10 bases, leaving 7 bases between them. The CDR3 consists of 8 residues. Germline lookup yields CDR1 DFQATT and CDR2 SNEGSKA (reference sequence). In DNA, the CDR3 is TGCAGTGGGAGCCGAGCTTTCTTT. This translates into CSGSRAFF.

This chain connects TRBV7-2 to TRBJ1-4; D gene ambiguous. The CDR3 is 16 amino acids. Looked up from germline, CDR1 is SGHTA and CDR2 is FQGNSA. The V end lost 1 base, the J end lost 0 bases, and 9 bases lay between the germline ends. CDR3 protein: CASSLESRATNEKLFF. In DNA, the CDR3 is TGTGCCAGCAGCTTAGAGTCCCGGGCAACTAATGAAAAACTGTTTTTT.

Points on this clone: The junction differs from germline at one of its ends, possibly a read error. The CDR3 here is CASSVSRTDSGNTIYF. The DNA for the CDR3 is TGTGCCAGCAGCGTGTCCCGGACGGACTCTGGAAACACCATATATTTC. The rearrangement links TRBV9 to TRBJ1-3, with D uncertain. The CDR3 extends over 16 amino acids. Germline assignment: CDR1 SGDLS and CDR2 YYNGEE.

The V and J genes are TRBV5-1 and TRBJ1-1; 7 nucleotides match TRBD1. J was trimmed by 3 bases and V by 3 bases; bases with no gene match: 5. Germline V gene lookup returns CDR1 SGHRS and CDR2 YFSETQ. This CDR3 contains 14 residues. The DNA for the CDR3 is TGCGCCAGCAGCTGGAACACAGGGGACACTGAAGCTTTCTTT. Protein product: CASSWNTGDTEAFF. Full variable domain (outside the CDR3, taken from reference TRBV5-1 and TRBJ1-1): KAGVTQTPRYLIKTRGQQVTLSCSPISGHRSVSWYQQTPGQGLQFLFEYFSETQRNKGNFPGRFSGRQFSNSRSEMNVSTLELGDSALYLCASSWNTGDTEAFFGQGTRLTVV.